This TCR beta chain was recorded in a study of blood T cell repertoires in COVID-19. Study overall: Acute and convalescent COVID-19 samples came from the United States, Italy and Spain.

The ends lost 0 bases at V and 8 bases at J; junction bases unmatched: 7. The CDR3 contains 15 residues. Germline lookup yields CDR1 LGHNA and CDR2 YNFKEQ. The authors' processing: How many nucleated cells were present was estimated from reference gene primer amplification. TCRdb's table, derived via immunoSEQ multiplex PCR, lists solely in-frame clones and lacks some. That table supplies the V and J calls and clone size; D and trimming were determined from the DNA. This repertoire shows roughly 46,000 clones, more than 75% found once; its top ten account for about 10%. The J gene is TRBJ2-1, the V gene TRBV4-2, with 7 nucleotides matching TRBD1. Sequences were obtained from peripheral blood. This TCR was recovered from a middle-aged man with active COVID-19. For the CDR3, the DNA is TGTGCCAGCAGCCAAGATGGCAGGGGGTGGGATGAGCAGTTCTTC. It translates to CASSQDGRGWDEQFF.